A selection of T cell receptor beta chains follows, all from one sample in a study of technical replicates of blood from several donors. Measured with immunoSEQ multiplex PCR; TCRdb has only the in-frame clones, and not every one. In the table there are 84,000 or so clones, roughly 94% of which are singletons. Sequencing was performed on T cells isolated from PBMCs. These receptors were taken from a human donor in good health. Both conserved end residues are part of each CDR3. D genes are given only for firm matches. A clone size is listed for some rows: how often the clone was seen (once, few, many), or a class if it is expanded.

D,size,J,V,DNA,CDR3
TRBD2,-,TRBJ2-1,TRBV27,TGTGCCAGCAGGGTGACTAGCGGGAGTTTAAATGAGCAGTTCTTC,CASRVTSGSLNEQFF
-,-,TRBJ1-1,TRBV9,TGTGCCAGCAGCGTAGGTATGGGCGTGAACACTGAAGCTTTCTTT,CASSVGMGVNTEAFF
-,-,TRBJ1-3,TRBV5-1,TGCGCCAGCAGCTTGGCCCAGGGCTCTGGAAACACCATATATTTT,CASSLAQGSGNTIYF
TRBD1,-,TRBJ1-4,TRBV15,TGTGCCACCATGGAGAGGACAGGGCTGGAAAAACTGTTTTTT,CATMERTGLEKLFF
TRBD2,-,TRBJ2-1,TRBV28,TGTGCCAGCATCACAAAAAAGCGGGGGGGCCTTTTGGGTGAGCAGTTCTTC,CASITKKRGGLLGEQFF
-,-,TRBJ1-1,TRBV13,TGTGCCAGCAGCCCCAACAGGGATTGGACTGAAGCTTTCTTT,CASSPNRDWTEAFF
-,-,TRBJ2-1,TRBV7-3,TGTGCCAGCAGCTTGTCGGGGGATGATGAGCAGTTCTTC,CASSLSGDDEQFF
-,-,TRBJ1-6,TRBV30,TGTGCGCGCGGGAGTGGGGGATCCCTCCACTTT,CARGSGGSLHF
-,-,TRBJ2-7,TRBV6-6,TGTGCCAGCGAAAGTCGCGAAAGTCGCTACGAGCAGTACTTC,CASESRESRYEQYF
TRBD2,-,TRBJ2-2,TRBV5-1,TGCGCCAGCAGCTCTGAAGCGGGAGGGGGCACCGGGGAGCTGTTTTTT,CASSSEAGGGTGELFF
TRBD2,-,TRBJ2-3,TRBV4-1,TGCGCCAGCAGCCTCCTAGCGGGTTCTAGCACAGATACGCAGTATTTT,CASSLLAGSSTDTQYF
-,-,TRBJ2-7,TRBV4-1,TGCGCCAGCAGCCAAGATAGCGACTTGGGACTCCCCTGGCGCGAGCAGTACTTC,CASSQDSDLGLPWREQYF
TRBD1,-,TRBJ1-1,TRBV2,TGTGCCAGCGCCGGGACAGGGGCACTGAACACTGAAGCTTTCTTT,CASAGTGALNTEAFF
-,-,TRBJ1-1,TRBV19,TGTGCCAGTAGTATCGGGGTTCGGTCTGAAGCTTTCTTT,CASSIGVRSEAFF
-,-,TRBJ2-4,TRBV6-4,TGTGCCAGCAGTGACGGCGGCGGTCGCCGAGAGTACTTC,CASSDGGGRREYF
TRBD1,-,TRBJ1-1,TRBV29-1,TGCAGCCTAGGGACAGGTAACACTGAAGCTTTCTTT,CSLGTGNTEAFF
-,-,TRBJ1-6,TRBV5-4,TGTGCCAGCAGTTTCCAGACAGCCAGAAGCTCACCCCTCCACTTT,CASSFQTARSSPLHF
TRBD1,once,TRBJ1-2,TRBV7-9,TGTGCCAGCAGCTTTAGCGCAGGGGGGAACTATGGCTACACCTTC,CASSFSAGGNYGYTF
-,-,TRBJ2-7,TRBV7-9,TGTGCCAGCAGCTTCCCCGGGTTTATGCACGAGCAGTACTTC,CASSFPGFMHEQYF
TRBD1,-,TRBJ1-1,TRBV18,TGTGCCAGCTCACCGTCAGGGGGGAACACTGAAGCTTTCTTT,CASSPSGGNTEAFF
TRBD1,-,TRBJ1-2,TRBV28,TGTGCCAGCAGTGAGCCTAGGGACAGCAAGATGGGTTGCACCTTC,CASSEPRDSKMGCTF
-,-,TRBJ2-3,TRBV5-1,TGCGCCAGCGCGGGGGCCCTTAGCACAGATACGCAGTATTTT,CASAGALSTDTQYF
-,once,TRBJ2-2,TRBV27,TGTGCCAGCACTCTAATAGTCGGTCACACCGGGGAGCTGTTTTTT,CASTLIVGHTGELFF
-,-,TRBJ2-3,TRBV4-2,TGTGCCAGCAGCCAAGATTACGCAGGACTTTCCTTCACCGCTGATACGCAGTATTTT,CASSQDYAGLSFTADTQYF
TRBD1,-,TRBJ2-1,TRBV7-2,TGTGCCAGCAGCTTAGGACAGGGGGCCTACAATGAGCAGTTCTTC,CASSLGQGAYNEQFF
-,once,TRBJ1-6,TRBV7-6,TGTGCCAGCAGCTTAGAATCATATTCACCCCTCCACTTT,CASSLESYSPLHF
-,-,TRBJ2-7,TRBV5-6,TGTGCCAGCAGCGTACCGATAGCGTACTCCTACGAGCAGTACTTC,CASSVPIAYSYEQYF
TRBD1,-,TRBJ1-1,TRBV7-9,TGTGCCAGCAGCTCGGACAGGGGCACTGAAGCTTTCTTT,CASSSDRGTEAFF
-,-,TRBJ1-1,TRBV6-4,TGTGCCAGCAGCCAGCGCCCAGGGCTCACTGAAGCTTTCTTT,CASSQRPGLTEAFF
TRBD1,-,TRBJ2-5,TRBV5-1,TGCGCCAGCAGCCTCGGGACAGGGGACCAAGAGACCCAGTACTTC,CASSLGTGDQETQYF
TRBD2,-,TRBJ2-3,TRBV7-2,TGTGCCAGCAGCGTTATGGGGAGCGGGGGGGCGTGGGATACGCAGTATTTT,CASSVMGSGGAWDTQYF
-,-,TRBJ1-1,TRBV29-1,TGCAGCGTTGAAAGCGGGCGCGGTAGCACTGAAGCTTTCTTT,CSVESGRGSTEAFF
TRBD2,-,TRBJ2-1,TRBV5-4,TGTGCCAGCAGCCCCCCTAGCGGGACGAGCTCCTACAATGAGCAGTTCTTC,CASSPPSGTSSYNEQFF
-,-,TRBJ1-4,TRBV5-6,TGTGCCAGCAGCTTGGCCAGGCAGGGGATGGCTAATGAAAAACTGTTTTTT,CASSLARQGMANEKLFF
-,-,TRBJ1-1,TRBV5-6,TGTGCCAGCAGCACGACCCCTCCACAGGGCCTTGGGGCTTTCTTT,CASSTTPPQGLGAFF
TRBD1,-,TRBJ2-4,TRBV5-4,TGTGCCAGCAGGGTTATGGGGGACAGAAGCATTCAGTACTTC,CASRVMGDRSIQYF
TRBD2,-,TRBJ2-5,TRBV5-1,TGCGCCAGCAGGGTTTCCGGGACTAGCATGGAGACCCAGTACTTC,CASRVSGTSMETQYF
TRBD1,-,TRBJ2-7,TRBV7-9,TGTGCCAGCAGCCCCCGGGGACAGGATTACGAGCAGTACTTC,CASSPRGQDYEQYF
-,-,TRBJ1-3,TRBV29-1,TGCAGCGTTCGGGGTCCCCCCTCTGGAAACACCATATATTTT,CSVRGPPSGNTIYF
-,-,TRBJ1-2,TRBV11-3,TGTGCCAGCAGCTTAGACCGTCACAGCGGCTCATATGGCTACACCTTC,CASSLDRHSGSYGYTF
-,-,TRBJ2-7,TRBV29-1,TGCAGCGTCTGGGAGTCCTACGAGCAGTACTTC,CSVWESYEQYF
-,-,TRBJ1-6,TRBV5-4,TGTGCCAGCAGCCACGAACAGGGCAGGTCACCCCTCCACTTT,CASSHEQGRSPLHF
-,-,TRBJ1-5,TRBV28,TGTGCCAGCAGTTGGCCCCAGGGGAGCGGCAATCAGCCCCAGCATTTT,CASSWPQGSGNQPQHF
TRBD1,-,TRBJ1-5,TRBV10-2,TGCGCCAGCAGTGAACAGGGGGGCCAGCCCCAGCATTTT,CASSEQGGQPQHF
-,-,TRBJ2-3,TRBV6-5,TGTGCCAGCAATCAACTAGGGGATACGCAGTATTTT,CASNQLGDTQYF
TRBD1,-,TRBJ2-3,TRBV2,TGTGCCAGCAGCGGGGACAGTTTTCGTAATACGCAGTATTTT,CASSGDSFRNTQYF
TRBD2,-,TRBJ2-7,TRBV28,TGTGCCAGCAGCCCCCTTTCTAGCGGGAGGTTCGGGGAGCAGTACTTC,CASSPLSSGRFGEQYF
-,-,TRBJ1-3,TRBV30,TGTGCCTGGAACGTTGACAGAACTGGAAACACCATATATTTT,CAWNVDRTGNTIYF
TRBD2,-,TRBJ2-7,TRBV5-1,TGCGCCAGCAGCCCTGGCGGTCTAGCGGGACCCGAGCAGTACTTC,CASSPGGLAGPEQYF
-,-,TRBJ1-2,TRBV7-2,TGTGCCAGCAGCTTGGGCGAAGACCACTATGGCTACACCTTC,CASSLGEDHYGYTF
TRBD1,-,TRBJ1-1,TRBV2,TGTGCCAGCACCCGGGACAGGAACACTGAAGCTTTCTTT,CASTRDRNTEAFF
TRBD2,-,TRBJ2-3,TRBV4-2,TGTGCCAGCAGCCAAAATAGCGGGGGGGCCTCTGATACGCAGTATTTT,CASSQNSGGASDTQYF
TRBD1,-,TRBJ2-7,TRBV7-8,TGTGCCAGCAGCCCGACCGGGACAGGGGTTATACGAGTAGGGCAGTACTTC,CASSPTGTGVIRVGQYF
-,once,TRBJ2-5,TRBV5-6,TGTGCCAGCAGCTTGTCGGGAGCGTGGGAGACCCAGTACTTC,CASSLSGAWETQYF
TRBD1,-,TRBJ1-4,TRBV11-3,TGTGCCAGCAGCGACAGGGATCGAGGTGAAAAACTGTTTTTT,CASSDRDRGEKLFF